The clone carrying this TCR beta chain showed up many times. This sample was included in a study of blood T cell repertoires in COVID-19. Study context: Samples of COVID-19 (acute and convalescent) were obtained from the United States, Italy and Spain. PBMCs, B-cell-depleted T cells, or T cells were the source of the cDNA or gDNA that made up the material.

Only in-frame clones appear in the TCRdb table, and some are missing; sequencing was by immunoSEQ multiplex PCR. The data contain approximately 92,000 clones, roughly 82% of them singletons. Germline V gene data show CDR1 as SNHLY and CDR2 as FYNNEI. V was pared by 2 bases and J by 8 bases, with 10 bases between. The CDR3 covers 13 residues. The chain links TRBV2 to TRBJ2-1, with D unclear. The source is a man older than 75 with acute or convalescent COVID-19. Sequencing input: peripheral blood. The CDR3 sequence is CASSEPFSDEQFF. CDR3 DNA sequence: TGTGCCAGCAGTGAACCCTTCAGCGATGAGCAGTTCTTC.